The rows below give T cell receptor beta chains drawn from one sample of a study of blood T cell repertoires in COVID-19. Method: immunoSEQ multiplex PCR; TCRdb's copy keeps in-frame clones and lacks some. The sample consists of roughly 180,000 clones, approximately 79% of them appearing once. Sequenced material: peripheral blood. The source of these receptors is a man between 60 and 70 years old with active or convalescent COVID-19. Both conserved end residues are part of each CDR3. A D gene is named only where the DNA matches it firmly. Expanded clones are given a class, and other clones once, few, many or no size at all.

CDR3: CASSQDRSGRAPGELFF; DNA: TGCGCCAGCAGCCAAGACCGTAGCGGGAGGGCCCCCGGGGAGCTGTTTTTT; V: TRBV4-3; J: TRBJ2-2; size: -; D: TRBD2
CDR3: CASSPGQLYGYTF; DNA: TGCGCCAGCAGCCCGGGACAGCTGTATGGCTACACCTTC; V: TRBV5-1; J: TRBJ1-2; size: -; D: TRBD1
CDR3: CASRSGTRSSEQYF; DNA: TGTGCCAGCAGGTCCGGGACTAGGAGTTCCGAGCAGTACTTC; V: TRBV3-1/TRBV3-2; J: TRBJ2-7; size: few; D: TRBD2
CDR3: CASSRTDRDGYTF; DNA: TGTGCCAGCAGTCGAACCGACAGGGATGGCTACACCTTC; V: TRBV28; J: TRBJ1-2; size: -; D: TRBD1
CDR3: CASSLSQAVVSYNEQFF; DNA: TGTGCCAGCAGCTTGAGTCAGGCCGTGGTCTCCTACAATGAGCAGTTCTTC; V: TRBV7-9; J: TRBJ2-1; size: -; D: -
CDR3: CASSATGEADNEKLFF; DNA: TGTGCCAGCAGCGCCACCGGGGAGGCGGATAATGAAAAACTGTTTTTT; V: TRBV9; J: TRBJ1-4; size: -; D: -
CDR3: CASSDDREVYEQFF; DNA: TGTGCCAGTAGTGATGATCGGGAGGTTTATGAGCAGTTCTTC; V: TRBV19; J: TRBJ2-1; size: once; D: TRBD2
CDR3: CASSPPGLLNTGELFF; DNA: TGTGCCAGCAGCCCCCCGGGACTACTGAACACCGGGGAGCTGTTTTTT; V: TRBV3-1/TRBV3-2; J: TRBJ2-2; size: -; D: TRBD2
CDR3: CASSVGGRGGETQYF; DNA: TGCGCCAGCAGTGTCGGCGGGAGAGGCGGGGAGACCCAGTACTTC; V: TRBV10-2; J: TRBJ2-5; size: -; D: TRBD2
CDR3: CASSVAGTSGSRWDTQYF; DNA: TGTGCCAGCAGCGTAGCCGGGACTAGCGGTTCTAGATGGGATACGCAGTATTTT; V: TRBV9; J: TRBJ2-3; size: -; D: TRBD2
CDR3: CASSPGQGARKAFF; DNA: TGTGCCAGTAGTCCGGGACAGGGGGCTCGGAAAGCTTTCTTT; V: TRBV19; J: TRBJ1-1; size: -; D: TRBD1
CDR3: CASSLGGYGYTF; DNA: TGTGCCAGCAGCTTAGGAGGCTATGGCTACACCTTC; V: TRBV5-8; J: TRBJ1-2; size: -; D: -
CDR3: CASSLGTGNYGYTF; DNA: TGTGCCAGCAGCCTTGGGACAGGGAACTATGGCTACACCTTC; V: TRBV3-1/TRBV3-2; J: TRBJ1-2; size: -; D: TRBD1
CDR3: CASSKTEFPYEQYF; DNA: TGTGCCAGTAGTAAGACAGAATTTCCCTACGAGCAGTACTTC; V: TRBV19; J: TRBJ2-7; size: few; D: -
CDR3: CASSTGQVGNQPQHF; DNA: TGTGCCAGTAGTACCGGACAGGTAGGCAATCAGCCCCAGCATTTT; V: TRBV19; J: TRBJ1-5; size: -; D: TRBD1
CDR3: CATFLALSGANVLTF; DNA: TGTGCCACGTTTTTAGCTCTCTCTGGGGCCAACGTCCTGACTTTC; V: TRBV21-1; J: TRBJ2-6; size: -; D: -
CDR3: CASLTSGRPTSYEQYF; DNA: TGTGCCAGCCTGACTAGCGGGAGGCCGACCTCCTACGAGCAGTACTTC; V: TRBV7-6; J: TRBJ2-7; size: -; D: TRBD2
CDR3: CAWSVRGNTEAFF; DNA: TGTGCCTGGAGTGTACGGGGGAACACTGAAGCTTTCTTT; V: TRBV30; J: TRBJ1-1; size: -; D: -
CDR3: CASSLALRGNEQYF; DNA: TGTGCCAGCAGCTTGGCCTTACGAGGGAACGAGCAGTACTTC; V: TRBV5-6; J: TRBJ2-7; size: -; D: -
CDR3: CASSQVGGGGNEQFF; DNA: TGTGCCAGCAGCCAAGTAGGGGGCGGTGGCAATGAGCAGTTCTTC; V: TRBV4-2; J: TRBJ2-1; size: once; D: TRBD1
CDR3: CASSSSQGGGNTIYF; DNA: TGTGCCAGCAGTTCGTCCCAAGGCGGGGGAAACACCATATATTTT; V: TRBV6-5; J: TRBJ1-3; size: once; D: -
CDR3: CASRKGAVEKLFF; DNA: TGTGCCAGCAGAAAGGGGGCTGTTGAAAAACTGTTTTTT; V: TRBV6-5; J: TRBJ1-4; size: few; D: TRBD1
CDR3: CASSAGRETSFTDTQYF; DNA: TGTGCCAGCAGCGCTGGGAGGGAAACCAGTTTCACAGATACGCAGTATTTT; V: TRBV13; J: TRBJ2-3; size: few; D: TRBD2
CDR3: CASTIQGNSPLHF; DNA: TGTGCCAGCACTATACAGGGGAATTCACCCCTCCACTTT; V: TRBV12-3/TRBV12-4; J: TRBJ1-6; size: -; D: TRBD1
CDR3: CASSERGRTTGELFF; DNA: TGTGCCAGCAGCGAACGCGGGAGGACCACCGGGGAGCTGTTTTTT; V: TRBV5-4; J: TRBJ2-2; size: -; D: TRBD2
CDR3: CASSPLLAANEKLFF; DNA: TGTGCCAGCTCACCACTCCTTGCAGCTAATGAAAAACTGTTTTTT; V: TRBV18; J: TRBJ1-4; size: -; D: -
CDR3: CATSEDSYEQYF; DNA: TGTGCCACCAGTGAGGACAGCTACGAGCAGTACTTC; V: TRBV24-1; J: TRBJ2-7; size: once; D: -
CDR3: CATSERRERETQYF; DNA: TGTGCCACCAGTGAAAGAAGGGAGAGGGAGACCCAGTACTTC; V: TRBV24-1; J: TRBJ2-5; size: -; D: -